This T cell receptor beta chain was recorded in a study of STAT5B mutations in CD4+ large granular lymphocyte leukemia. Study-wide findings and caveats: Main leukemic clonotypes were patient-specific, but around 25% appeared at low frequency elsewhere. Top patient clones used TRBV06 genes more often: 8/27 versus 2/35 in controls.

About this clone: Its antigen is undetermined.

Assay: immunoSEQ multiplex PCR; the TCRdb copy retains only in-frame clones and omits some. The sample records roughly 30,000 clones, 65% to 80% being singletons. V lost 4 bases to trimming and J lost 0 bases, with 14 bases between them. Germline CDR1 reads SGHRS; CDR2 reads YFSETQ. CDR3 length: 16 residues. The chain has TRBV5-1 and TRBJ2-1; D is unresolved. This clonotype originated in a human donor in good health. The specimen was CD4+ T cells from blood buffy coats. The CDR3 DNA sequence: TGCGCCAGCAGCCCACTGTACGGTAGCTCCTACAATGAGCAGTTCTTC. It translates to CASSPLYGSSYNEQFF.